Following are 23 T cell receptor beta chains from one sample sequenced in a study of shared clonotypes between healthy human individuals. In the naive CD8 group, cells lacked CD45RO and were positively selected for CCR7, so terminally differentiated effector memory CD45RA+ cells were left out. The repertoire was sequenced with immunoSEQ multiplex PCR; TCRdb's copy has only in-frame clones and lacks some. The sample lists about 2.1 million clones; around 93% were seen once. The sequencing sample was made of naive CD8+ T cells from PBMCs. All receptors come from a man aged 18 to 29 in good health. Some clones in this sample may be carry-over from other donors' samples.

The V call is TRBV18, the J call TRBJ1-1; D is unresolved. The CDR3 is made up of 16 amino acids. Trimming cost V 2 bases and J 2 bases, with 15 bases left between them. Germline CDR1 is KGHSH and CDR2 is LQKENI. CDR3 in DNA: TGTGCCAGCTCACCAAGGGTCGGGGAGAGAAACACTGAAGCTTTCTTT. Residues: CASSPRVGERNTEAFF. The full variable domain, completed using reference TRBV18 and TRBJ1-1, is NAGVMQNPRHLVRRRGQEARLRCSPMKGHSHVYWYRQLPEEGLKFMVYLQKENIIDESGMPKERFSAEFPKEGPSILRIQQVVRGDSAAYFCASSPRVGERNTEAFFGQGTRLTVV.

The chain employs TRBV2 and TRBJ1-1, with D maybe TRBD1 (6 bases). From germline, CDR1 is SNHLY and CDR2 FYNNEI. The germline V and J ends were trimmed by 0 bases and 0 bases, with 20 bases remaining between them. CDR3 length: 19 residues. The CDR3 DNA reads TGTGCCAGCAGTGAAGCGCTTCTTAATACAGGGCCCATGAACACTGAAGCTTTCTTT. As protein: CASSEALLNTGPMNTEAFF.

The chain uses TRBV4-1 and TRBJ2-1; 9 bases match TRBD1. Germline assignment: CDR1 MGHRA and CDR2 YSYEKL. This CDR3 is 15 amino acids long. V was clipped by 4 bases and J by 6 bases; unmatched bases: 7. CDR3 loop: CASSPRTGVGNEQFF. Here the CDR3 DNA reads TGCGCCAGCAGCCCCCGGACAGGGGTGGGCAATGAGCAGTTCTTC.

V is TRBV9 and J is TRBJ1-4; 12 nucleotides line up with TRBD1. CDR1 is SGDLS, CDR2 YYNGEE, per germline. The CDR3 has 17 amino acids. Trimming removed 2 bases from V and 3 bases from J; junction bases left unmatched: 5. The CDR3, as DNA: TGTGCCAGCAGCGTCGGGACAGGGGGCTTTGCTAATGAAAAACTGTTTTTT. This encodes CASSVGTGGFANEKLFF.

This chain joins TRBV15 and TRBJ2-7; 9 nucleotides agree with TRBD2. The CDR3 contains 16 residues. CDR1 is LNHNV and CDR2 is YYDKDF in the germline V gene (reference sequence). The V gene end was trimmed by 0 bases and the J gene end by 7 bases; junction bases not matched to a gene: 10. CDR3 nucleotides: TGTGCCACCAGCAGAGATAGGCGGGAGGGCCTAGGGGAGCAGTACTTC. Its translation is CATSRDRREGLGEQYF.

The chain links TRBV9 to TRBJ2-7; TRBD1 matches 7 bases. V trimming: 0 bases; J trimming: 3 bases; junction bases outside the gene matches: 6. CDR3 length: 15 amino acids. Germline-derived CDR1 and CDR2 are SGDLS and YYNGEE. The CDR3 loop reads CASSVGDSRFYEQYF. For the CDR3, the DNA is TGTGCCAGCAGCGTAGGGGACAGTAGATTCTACGAGCAGTACTTC.

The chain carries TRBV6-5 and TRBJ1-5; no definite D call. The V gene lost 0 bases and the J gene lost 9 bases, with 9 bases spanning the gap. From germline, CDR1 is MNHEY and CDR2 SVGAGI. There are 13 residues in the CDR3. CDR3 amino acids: CASSYSPRWPQHF. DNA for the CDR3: TGTGCCAGCAGTTACTCGCCCCGCTGGCCCCAGCATTTT.

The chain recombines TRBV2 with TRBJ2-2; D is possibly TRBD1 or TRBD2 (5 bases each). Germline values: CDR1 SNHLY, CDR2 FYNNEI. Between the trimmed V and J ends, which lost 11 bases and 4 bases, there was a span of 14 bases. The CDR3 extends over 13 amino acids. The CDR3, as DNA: TGTGCCGCGTTGGGACCCTTCACCGGGGAGCTGTTTTTT. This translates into CAALGPFTGELFF.

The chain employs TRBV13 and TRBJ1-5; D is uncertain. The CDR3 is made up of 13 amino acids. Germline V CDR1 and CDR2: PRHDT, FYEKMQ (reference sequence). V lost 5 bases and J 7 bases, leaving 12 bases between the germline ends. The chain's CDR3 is CASSGGLRQPQHF. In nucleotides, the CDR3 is TGTGCCAGCAGCGGCGGACTGAGACAGCCCCAGCATTTT.

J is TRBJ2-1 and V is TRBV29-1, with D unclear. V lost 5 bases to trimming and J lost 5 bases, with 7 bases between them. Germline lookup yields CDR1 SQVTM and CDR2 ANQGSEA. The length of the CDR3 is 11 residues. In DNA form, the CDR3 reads TGCAGCGTTTTAGACAACAATGAGCAGTTCTTC. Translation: CSVLDNNEQFF.

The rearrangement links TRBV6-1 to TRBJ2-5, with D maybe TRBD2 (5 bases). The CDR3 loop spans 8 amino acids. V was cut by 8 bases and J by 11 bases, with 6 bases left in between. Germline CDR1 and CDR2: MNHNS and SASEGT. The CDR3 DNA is TGTGCCAGCGGGGAGCAGTACTTC. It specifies CASGEQYF.

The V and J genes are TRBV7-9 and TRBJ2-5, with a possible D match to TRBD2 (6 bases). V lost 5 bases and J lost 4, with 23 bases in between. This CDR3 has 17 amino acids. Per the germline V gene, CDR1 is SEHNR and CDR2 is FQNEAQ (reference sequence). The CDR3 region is CASSTLGAIAEGETQYF. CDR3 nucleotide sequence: TGTGCCAGCAGCACATTAGGGGCCATAGCGGAAGGAGAGACCCAGTACTTC. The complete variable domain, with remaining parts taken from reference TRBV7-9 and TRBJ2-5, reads DTGVSQNPRHKITKRGQNVTFRCDPISEHNRLYWYRQTLGQGPEFLTYFQNEAQLEKSRLLSDRFSAERPKGSFSTLEIQRTEQGDSAMYLCASSTLGAIAEGETQYFGPGTRLLVL.

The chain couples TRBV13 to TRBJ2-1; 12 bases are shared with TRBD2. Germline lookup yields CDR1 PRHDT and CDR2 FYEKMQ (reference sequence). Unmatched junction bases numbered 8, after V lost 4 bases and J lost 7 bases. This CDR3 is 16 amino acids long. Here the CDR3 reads CASSSAETSGSNEQFF. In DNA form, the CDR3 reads TGTGCCAGCAGCTCCGCGGAGACTAGCGGGAGTAATGAGCAGTTCTTC.

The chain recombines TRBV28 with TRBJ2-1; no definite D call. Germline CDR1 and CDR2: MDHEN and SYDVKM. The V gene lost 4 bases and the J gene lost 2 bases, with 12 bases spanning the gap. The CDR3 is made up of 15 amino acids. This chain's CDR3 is CASSSTRGAYNEQFF. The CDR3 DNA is TGTGCCAGCAGTTCCACCCGTGGGGCCTACAATGAGCAGTTCTTC.

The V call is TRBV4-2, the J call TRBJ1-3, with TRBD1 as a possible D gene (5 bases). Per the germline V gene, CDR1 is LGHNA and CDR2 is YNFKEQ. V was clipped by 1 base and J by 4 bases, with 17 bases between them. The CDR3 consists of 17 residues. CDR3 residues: CASSQGGVLTEGNTIYF. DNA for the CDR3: TGTGCCAGCAGCCAAGGAGGGGTTTTAACAGAAGGAAACACCATATATTTT.

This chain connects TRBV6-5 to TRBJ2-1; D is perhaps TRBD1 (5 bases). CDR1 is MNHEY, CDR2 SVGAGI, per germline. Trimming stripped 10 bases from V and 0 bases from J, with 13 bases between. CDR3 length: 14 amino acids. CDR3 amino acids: CATNRPYSYNEQFF. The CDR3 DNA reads TGTGCCACCAACAGGCCATACTCCTACAATGAGCAGTTCTTC.

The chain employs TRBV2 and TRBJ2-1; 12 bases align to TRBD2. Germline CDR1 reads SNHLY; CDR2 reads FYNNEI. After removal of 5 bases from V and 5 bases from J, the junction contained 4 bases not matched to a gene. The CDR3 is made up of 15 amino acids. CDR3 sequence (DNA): TGTGCCAGCAGTCTCCGACTAGCGGGAGACAATGAGCAGTTCTTC. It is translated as CASSLRLAGDNEQFF. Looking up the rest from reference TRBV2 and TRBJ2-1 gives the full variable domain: EPEVTQTPSHQVTQMGQEVILRCVPISNHLYFYWYRQILGQKVEFLVSFYNNEISEKSEIFDDQFSVERPDGSNFTLKIRSTKLEDSAMYFCASSLRLAGDNEQFFGPGTRLTVL.

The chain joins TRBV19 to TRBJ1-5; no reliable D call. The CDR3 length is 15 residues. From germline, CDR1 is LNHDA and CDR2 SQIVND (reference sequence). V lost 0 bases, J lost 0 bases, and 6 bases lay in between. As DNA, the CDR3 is TGTGCCAGTAGTATAGATCCGAGTAGCAATCAGCCCCAGCATTTT. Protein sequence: CASSIDPSSNQPQHF. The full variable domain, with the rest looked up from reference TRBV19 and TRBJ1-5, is DGGITQSPKYLFRKEGQNVTLSCEQNLNHDAMYWYRQDPGQGLRLIYYSQIVNDFQKGDIAEGYSVSREKKESFPLTVTSAQKNPTAFYLCASSIDPSSNQPQHFGDGTRLSIL.

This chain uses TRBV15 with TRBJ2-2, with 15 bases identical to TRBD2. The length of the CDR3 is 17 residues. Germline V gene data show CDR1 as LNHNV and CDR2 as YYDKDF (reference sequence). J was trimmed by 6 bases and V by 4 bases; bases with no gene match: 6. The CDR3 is CATSTGLAGGPAGELFF. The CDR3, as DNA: TGTGCCACCAGCACCGGACTAGCGGGAGGGCCGGCCGGGGAGCTGTTTTTT.

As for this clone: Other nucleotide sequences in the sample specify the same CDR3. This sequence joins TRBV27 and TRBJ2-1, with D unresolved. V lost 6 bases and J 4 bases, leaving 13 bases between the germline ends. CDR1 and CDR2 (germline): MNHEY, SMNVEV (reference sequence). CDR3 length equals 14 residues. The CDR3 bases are TGTGCCAGCAGCCCGGGCGGTACTTACAATGAGCAGTTCTTC. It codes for CASSPGGTYNEQFF.

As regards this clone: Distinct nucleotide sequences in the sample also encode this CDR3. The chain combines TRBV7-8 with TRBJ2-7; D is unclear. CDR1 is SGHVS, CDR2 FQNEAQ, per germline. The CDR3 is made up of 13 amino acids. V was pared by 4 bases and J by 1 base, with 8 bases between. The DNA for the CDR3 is TGTGCCAGCAGCTCGTCCGGGTCCTACGAGCAGTACTTC. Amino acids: CASSSSGSYEQYF.

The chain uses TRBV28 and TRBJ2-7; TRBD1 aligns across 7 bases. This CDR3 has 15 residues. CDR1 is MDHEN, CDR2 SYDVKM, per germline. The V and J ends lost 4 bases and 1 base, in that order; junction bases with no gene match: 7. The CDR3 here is CASSSRTGLSYEQYF. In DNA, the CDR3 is TGTGCCAGCAGTTCAAGGACAGGACTGTCCTACGAGCAGTACTTC.

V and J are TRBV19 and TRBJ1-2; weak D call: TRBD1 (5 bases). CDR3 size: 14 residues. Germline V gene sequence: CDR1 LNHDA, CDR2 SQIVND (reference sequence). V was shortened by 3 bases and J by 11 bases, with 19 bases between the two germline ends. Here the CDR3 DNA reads TGTGCCAGTAGTATGGCAGGGCCTTCCGCACTTTACACCTTC. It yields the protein CASSMAGPSALYTF.